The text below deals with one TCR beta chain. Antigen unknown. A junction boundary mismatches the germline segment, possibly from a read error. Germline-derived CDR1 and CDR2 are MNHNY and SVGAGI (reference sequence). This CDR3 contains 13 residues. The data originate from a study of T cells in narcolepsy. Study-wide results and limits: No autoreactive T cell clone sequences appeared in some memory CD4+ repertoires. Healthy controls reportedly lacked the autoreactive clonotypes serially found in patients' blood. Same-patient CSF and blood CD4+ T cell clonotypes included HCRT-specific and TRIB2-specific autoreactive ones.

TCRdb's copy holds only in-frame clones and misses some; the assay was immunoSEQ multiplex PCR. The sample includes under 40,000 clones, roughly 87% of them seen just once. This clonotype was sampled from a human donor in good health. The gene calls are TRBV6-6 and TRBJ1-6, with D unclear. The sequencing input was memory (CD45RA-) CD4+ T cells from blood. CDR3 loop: CASSSSLGDPSSF. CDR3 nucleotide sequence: TGTGCCAGCAGTTCCTCCCTGGGCGACCCCTCAAGCTTT.